The rows below give T cell receptor beta chains drawn from one sample of a study of T cells in localized non-small cell lung cancer. TCRdb's copy holds only in-frame clones and misses some; the assay was immunoSEQ multiplex PCR. The table records under 55,000 clones, around 80% of them present only once. The sequencing used PBMCs, collected before any cancer treatment. The receptors were gathered from a woman aged 35-70 years with stage II lung adenocarcinoma. Each CDR3 is given with its conserved first and last residue. Each record gives: V gene, CDR3 length, D gene, J gene, clone size, CDR3 protein, CDR3 DNA. A D gene is named only where the DNA matches it firmly. The size entry is marked missing in some rows and otherwise reads once, few, many or a size class.

v_call: TRBV27; cdr3_length: 15; d_call: TRBD1; j_call: TRBJ1-5; clone_size: NA; cdr3_aa: CASSIGQESNQPQHF; cdr3_nt: TGTGCCAGCAGTATCGGACAGGAAAGCAATCAGCCCCAGCATTTT
v_call: TRBV28; cdr3_length: 13; d_call: TRBD1; j_call: TRBJ1-2; clone_size: once; cdr3_aa: CRTGTGGEGGYTF; cdr3_nt: TGCAGGACCGGGACAGGGGGCGAAGGGGGCTACACCTTC
v_call: TRBV7-3; cdr3_length: 15; d_call: TRBD2; j_call: TRBJ2-5; clone_size: NA; cdr3_aa: CASSLLAGGVETQYF; cdr3_nt: TGTGCCAGCAGCTTACTAGCGGGGGGAGTAGAGACCCAGTACTTC
v_call: TRBV30; cdr3_length: 13; d_call: NA; j_call: TRBJ1-5; clone_size: NA; cdr3_aa: CAWSPLQNQPQHF; cdr3_nt: TGTGCCTGGAGCCCCCTCCAAAATCAGCCCCAGCATTTT
v_call: TRBV5-1; cdr3_length: 13; d_call: NA; j_call: TRBJ1-2; clone_size: once; cdr3_aa: CASSSTGTYGYTF; cdr3_nt: TGCGCCAGCAGCTCTACAGGGACCTATGGCTACACCTTC
v_call: TRBV6-1; cdr3_length: 16; d_call: TRBD1; j_call: TRBJ2-7; clone_size: NA; cdr3_aa: CASSEALRTGSYEQYF; cdr3_nt: TGTGCCAGCAGTGAAGCTCTCCGGACAGGATCCTACGAGCAGTACTTC
v_call: TRBV6-5; cdr3_length: 13; d_call: NA; j_call: TRBJ2-3; clone_size: NA; cdr3_aa: CASSPTTGNTQYF; cdr3_nt: TGTGCCAGCAGCCCTACCACAGGAAATACGCAGTATTTT
v_call: TRBV11-2; cdr3_length: 20; d_call: TRBD2; j_call: TRBJ2-1; clone_size: NA; cdr3_aa: CASSLDFASGAFSSYNEQFF; cdr3_nt: TGTGCCAGCAGCTTAGATTTCGCTAGCGGGGCCTTTAGCTCCTACAATGAGCAGTTCTTC
v_call: TRBV9; cdr3_length: 15; d_call: TRBD2; j_call: TRBJ2-7; clone_size: few; cdr3_aa: CASSVLEMGGNEQYF; cdr3_nt: TGTGCCAGCAGCGTGTTAGAAATGGGGGGGAACGAGCAGTACTTC
v_call: TRBV7-9; cdr3_length: 15; d_call: NA; j_call: TRBJ1-1; clone_size: once; cdr3_aa: CASRHKERVNTEAFF; cdr3_nt: TGTGCCAGCAGGCATAAGGAACGGGTGAACACTGAAGCTTTCTTT
v_call: TRBV29-1; cdr3_length: 16; d_call: TRBD1; j_call: TRBJ2-3; clone_size: NA; cdr3_aa: CSVEGAGGKLTDTQYF; cdr3_nt: TGCAGCGTTGAAGGGGCAGGGGGAAAGCTCACAGATACGCAGTATTTT
v_call: TRBV19; cdr3_length: 14; d_call: NA; j_call: TRBJ2-2; clone_size: NA; cdr3_aa: CASIPNAAGGELFF; cdr3_nt: TGTGCCAGTATCCCAAATGCCGCGGGGGGGGAGCTGTTTTTT